The subject of this entry is one T cell receptor (beta chain). The data stem from a study of OX40 agonist ivuxolimab in advanced cancers. Repertoires were generated with immunoSEQ multiplex PCR, while TCRdb's copy carries only in-frame clones and drops some. The table includes some 35,000 clones, roughly 80% detected once. J was trimmed by 6 bases and V by 1 base; bases with no gene match: 1. CDR3 length: 14 residues. Germline assignment: CDR1 MNHNY and CDR2 SVGAGI (reference sequence). The specimen comprised CD4+ or CD8+ T cells sorted from blood, sampled in a trial of the OX40 agonist ivuxolimab. This sequence was found in an adult with an advanced solid tumor such as melanoma, head and neck, liver or kidney cancer. This chain joins TRBV6-6 and TRBJ2-3; 10 bases align to TRBD2. The CDR3 is CASSYLAGGDTQYF. CDR3 in DNA: TGTGCCAGCAGTTACTTAGCGGGGGGCGATACGCAGTATTTT.